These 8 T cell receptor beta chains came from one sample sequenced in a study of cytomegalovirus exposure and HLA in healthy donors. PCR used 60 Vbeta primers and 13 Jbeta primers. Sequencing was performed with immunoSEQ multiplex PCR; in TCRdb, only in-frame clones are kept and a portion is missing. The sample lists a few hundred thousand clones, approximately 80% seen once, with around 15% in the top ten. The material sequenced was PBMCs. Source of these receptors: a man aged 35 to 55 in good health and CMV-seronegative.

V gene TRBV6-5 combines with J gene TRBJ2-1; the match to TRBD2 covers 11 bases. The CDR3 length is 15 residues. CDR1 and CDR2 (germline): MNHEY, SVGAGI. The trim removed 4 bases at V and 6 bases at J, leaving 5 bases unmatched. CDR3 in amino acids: CASSSWTSGSNEQFF. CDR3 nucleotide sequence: TGTGCCAGCAGTTCTTGGACTAGCGGGTCCAATGAGCAGTTCTTC.

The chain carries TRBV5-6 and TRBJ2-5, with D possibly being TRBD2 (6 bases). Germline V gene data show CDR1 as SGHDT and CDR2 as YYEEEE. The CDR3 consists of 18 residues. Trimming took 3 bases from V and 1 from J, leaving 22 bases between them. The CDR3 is CASSSPTGTSALQETQYF. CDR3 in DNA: TGTGCCAGCAGCTCCCCAACTGGGACTTCAGCCCTCCAAGAGACCCAGTACTTC.

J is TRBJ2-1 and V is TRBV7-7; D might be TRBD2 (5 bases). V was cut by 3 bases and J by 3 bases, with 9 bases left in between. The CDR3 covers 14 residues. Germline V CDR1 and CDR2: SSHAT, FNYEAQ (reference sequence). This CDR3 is CASSLSGIYNEQFF. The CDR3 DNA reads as TGTGCCAGCAGCTTGTCGGGGATCTACAATGAGCAGTTCTTC.

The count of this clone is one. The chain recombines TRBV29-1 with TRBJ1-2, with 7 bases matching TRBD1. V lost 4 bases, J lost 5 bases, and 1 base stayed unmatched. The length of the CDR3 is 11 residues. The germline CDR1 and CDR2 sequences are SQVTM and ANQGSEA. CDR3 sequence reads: CSVAGGYGYTF. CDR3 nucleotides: TGCAGCGTTGCAGGGGGTTATGGCTACACCTTC.

The CDR3 coding sequence is TGTGCCAGCAGCGTAGGGGAGAACCAAGAGACCCAGTACTTC. Protein product: CASSVGENQETQYF. The V gene is TRBV9, the J gene TRBJ2-5, with D perhaps TRBD2 (5 bases). With 0 bases removed from V and 0 bases from J, the gap between germline ends came to 6 bases. CDR3 length equals 14 residues. The germline V gene encodes CDR1 SGDLS and CDR2 YYNGEE.

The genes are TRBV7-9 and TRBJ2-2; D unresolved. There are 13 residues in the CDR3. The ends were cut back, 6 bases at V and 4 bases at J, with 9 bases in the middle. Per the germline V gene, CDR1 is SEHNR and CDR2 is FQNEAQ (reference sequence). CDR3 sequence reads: CASRSQVTGELFF. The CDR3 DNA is TGTGCCAGCAGGAGCCAGGTCACCGGGGAGCTGTTTTTT. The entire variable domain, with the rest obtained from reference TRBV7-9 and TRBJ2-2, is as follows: DTGVSQNPRHKITKRGQNVTFRCDPISEHNRLYWYRQTLGQGPEFLTYFQNEAQLEKSRLLSDRFSAERPKGSFSTLEIQRTEQGDSAMYLCASRSQVTGELFFGEGSRLTVL.

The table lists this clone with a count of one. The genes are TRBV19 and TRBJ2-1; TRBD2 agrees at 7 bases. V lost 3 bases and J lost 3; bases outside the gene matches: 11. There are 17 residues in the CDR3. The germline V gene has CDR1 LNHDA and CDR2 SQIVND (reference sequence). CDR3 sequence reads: CASSMRVREGLYNEQFF. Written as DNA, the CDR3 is TGTGCCAGTAGTATGAGGGTTAGGGAGGGGCTCTACAATGAGCAGTTCTTC.

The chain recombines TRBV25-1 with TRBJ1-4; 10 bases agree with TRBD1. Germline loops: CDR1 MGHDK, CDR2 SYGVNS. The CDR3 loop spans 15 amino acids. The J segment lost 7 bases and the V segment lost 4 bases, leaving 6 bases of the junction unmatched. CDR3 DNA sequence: TGTGCCAGCAGTGCCGGGACAGGGGCCCCTGAAAAACTGTTTTTT. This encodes CASSAGTGAPEKLFF.